This TCR beta chain was sequenced in a study of beta chain features in type 1 diabetes (dated by TCRdb to the late 2010s). In the study overall: No differences in mean age, gender distribution, total cell number or subset yield were found between patients and healthy donors. Across all samples, 90 million to 130 million sorted cells were examined, and cell number per subset correlated strongly with RNA yield. In the study, recently diagnosed type 1 diabetes patients and matched healthy donors were compared on the TCRB repertoires of their sorted circulating CD4+ T cell subsets. Whereas all 28 donors provided naive and central memory subsets, regulatory and stem cell-like memory subsets were isolated from just 8 patients and roughly 8 healthy donors.

Inclusive of the bounding cysteine and phenylalanine, the CDR3 is 11 residues long. The kept DNA is CDR3 alone, 33 bases in frame from the first base. V is pared back by 6 bases and J by 7 bases, with 10 bases lying between the germline termini. CDR1 and CDR2 are read off the germline V gene as SGHRS and YFSETQ. On this clone itself: There is no known antigen for this receptor. The input lacks base qualities; no much larger clone sits a single base away.

The High Capacity cDNA Reverse Transcription Kit was used to reverse transcribe all of the isolated RNA, meaning that expressed TCRB transcripts were what got sequenced. Deep immunoSEQ sequencing was applied to naive, central memory and regulatory T cell samples, giving an average of approximately 4 million total reads per sample. Sorted cells were lysed in RLT buffer and RNA was extracted with DNase-treated RNeasy Micro or Mini kits, depending on cell number. Each cell subset was processed separately to prevent cross-contamination, with patient and healthy donor samples processed together. The immunoSEQ multiplex PCR was used to amplify TCRB sequences from cDNA, generating 87-bp fragments that spanned the CDR3 region. The amplicons were sequenced using the Illumina HiSeq platform. The paper's data handling went like this. Synthetic template baselines were used to correct PCR bias computationally, reads within Hamming distance 2 were collapsed, and singletons that could not be merged were discarded. Reads were aligned to IMGT to assign V, D and J genes, CDR3 length, and insertions or deletions at six rearrangement sites. Within each subset, clonotype counts were normalized to the number of sorted cells before true diversity and Gini coefficients were calculated with the tcR R package. Repertoire sharing was quantified using the overlap coefficient calculated on TCRB nucleotide sequences. Out-of-frame TCRB sequences from naive cells were analyzed to stand in for the pre-selection repertoire. TCRdb limited this immuneACCESS table to in-frame rearrangements with V and J called. A share of clones is missing; checked studies link under half to unresolved V genes, and the rest is unexplained. V and J calls plus clone size are reproduced from that table; the DNA served to infer D and trimming. Across this sample there are hundreds of thousands of clones, with about 63% seen only once. The top ten clones comprise 0.053% of the sample.

Each donor gave one peripheral blood draw, averaging approximately 120 mL, which was collected into heparinised tubes. A BD FACSAria II was used to sort naive, central memory, regulatory and stem cell-like memory CD4+ T cells with a panel that included CD45RO, CCR7, CD25, CD127, CD95 and CD27. A purity above 98% was achieved for all sorted populations. PBMCs were separated immediately by Lymphoprep density gradient centrifugation and were stained directly, without being cultured. Samples were stained and sorted in pairs, with one healthy donor and one patient per experiment, so that batch effects were minimized. The full study reports these points: Shorter templates might have been favored by PCR, but patient and control samples were amplified and corrected together, so both groups would have been affected equally by any skew. Naive, central memory and regulatory TCRB repertoires appeared more similar among patients than among healthy donors. In all four CD4+ subsets, TCRB CDR3 length was moderately but significantly shorter in type 1 diabetes patients. Sequencing cDNA rather than genomic DNA could over-represent highly expressing activated cells, although activation and CD3 levels did not differ between groups. Fewer insertions and more nucleotide deletions at VDJ recombination sites were observed in patients with type 1 diabetes, implying thymic rearrangement abnormalities. Because small numbers of individuals were included in the HLA sub-analyses, any influence of HLA type on TCRB rearrangement was left unresolved.

Sequencing was done on a sample of naive CD4+ T cells from blood. The sample's cell subset or site label, in plain terms: true naive CD4+ T cells. The clonotype originates from a man younger than 45 in good health. The rearranged segments are TRBV5-1 and TRBJ2-5; a confident D gene designation cannot be given. The encoded CDR3 is CASTALGTQYF. The nucleotide sequence is TGCGCCAGCACGGCCCTGGGGACCCAGTACTTC.